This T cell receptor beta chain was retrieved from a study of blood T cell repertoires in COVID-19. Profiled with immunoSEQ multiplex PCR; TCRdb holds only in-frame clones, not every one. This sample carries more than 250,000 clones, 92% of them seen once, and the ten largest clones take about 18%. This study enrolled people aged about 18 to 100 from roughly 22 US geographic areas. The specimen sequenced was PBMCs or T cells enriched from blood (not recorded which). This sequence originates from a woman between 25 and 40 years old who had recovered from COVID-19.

CDR3 loop: CASSRDRGYEQYF. CDR3 nucleotides: TGTGCCAGCAGTCGGGACAGGGGCTACGAGCAGTACTTC. The genes are TRBV2 and TRBJ2-7; 10 nucleotides agree with TRBD1. Germline CDR1 is SNHLY and CDR2 is FYNNEI. The CDR3 is 13 residues long. J was trimmed by 3 bases and V by 5 bases; bases with no gene match: 1.